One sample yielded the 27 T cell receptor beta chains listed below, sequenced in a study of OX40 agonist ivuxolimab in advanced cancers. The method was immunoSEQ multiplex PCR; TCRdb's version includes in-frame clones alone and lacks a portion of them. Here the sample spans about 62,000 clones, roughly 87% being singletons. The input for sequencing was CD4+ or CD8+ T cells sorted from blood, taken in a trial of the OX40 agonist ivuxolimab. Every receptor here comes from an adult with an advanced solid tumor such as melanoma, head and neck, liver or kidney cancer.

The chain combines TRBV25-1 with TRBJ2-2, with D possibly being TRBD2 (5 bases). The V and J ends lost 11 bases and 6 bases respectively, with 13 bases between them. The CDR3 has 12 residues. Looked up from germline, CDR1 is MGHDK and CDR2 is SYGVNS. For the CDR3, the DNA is TGTGCCGCCCAGTTCGGGGCCGGGGAGCTGTTTTTT. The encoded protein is CAAQFGAGELFF.

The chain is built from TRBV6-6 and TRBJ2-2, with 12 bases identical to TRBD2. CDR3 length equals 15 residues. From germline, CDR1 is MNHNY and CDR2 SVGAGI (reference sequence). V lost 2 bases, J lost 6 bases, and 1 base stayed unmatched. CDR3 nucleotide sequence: TGTGCCAGCAGTTACCTAGCGGGAGGGGCCGGGGAGCTGTTTTTT. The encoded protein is CASSYLAGGAGELFF.

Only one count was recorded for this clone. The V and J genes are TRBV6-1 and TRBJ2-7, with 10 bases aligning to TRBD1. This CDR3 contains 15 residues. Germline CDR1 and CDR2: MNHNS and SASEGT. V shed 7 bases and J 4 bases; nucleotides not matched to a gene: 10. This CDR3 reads CASTRGQGTFYEQYF. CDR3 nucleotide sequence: TGTGCCAGCACCCGGGGACAGGGGACATTTTACGAGCAGTACTTC.

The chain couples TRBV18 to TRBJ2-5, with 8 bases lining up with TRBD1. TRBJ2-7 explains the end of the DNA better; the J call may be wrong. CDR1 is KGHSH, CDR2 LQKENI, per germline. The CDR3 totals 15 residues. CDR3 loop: CASSPVGRGLYEQYF. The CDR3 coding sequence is TGTGCCAGCTCACCGGTTGGCAGGGGGCTGTACGAGCAGTACTTC.

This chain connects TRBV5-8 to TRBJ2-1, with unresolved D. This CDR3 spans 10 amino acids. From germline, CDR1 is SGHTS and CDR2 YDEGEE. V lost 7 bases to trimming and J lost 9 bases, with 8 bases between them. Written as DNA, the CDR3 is TGTGCCAGCGGGCTTCGTGAGCAGTTCTTC. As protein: CASGLREQFF.

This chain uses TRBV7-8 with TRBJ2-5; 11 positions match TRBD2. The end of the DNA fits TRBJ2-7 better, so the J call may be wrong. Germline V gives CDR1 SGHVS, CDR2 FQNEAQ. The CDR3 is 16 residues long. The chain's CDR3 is CASSLVTSGRSSEQYF. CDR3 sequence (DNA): TGTGCCAGCAGCTTAGTAACTAGCGGGAGATCTTCCGAGCAGTACTTC.

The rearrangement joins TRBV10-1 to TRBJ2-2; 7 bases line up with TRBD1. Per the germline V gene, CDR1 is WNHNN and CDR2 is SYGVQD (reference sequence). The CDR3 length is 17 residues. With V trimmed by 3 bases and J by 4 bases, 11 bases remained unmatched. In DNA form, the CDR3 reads TGCGCCAGCAGTGACCCGGGACAGCCCCCATTCACCGGGGAGCTGTTTTTT. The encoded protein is CASSDPGQPPFTGELFF.

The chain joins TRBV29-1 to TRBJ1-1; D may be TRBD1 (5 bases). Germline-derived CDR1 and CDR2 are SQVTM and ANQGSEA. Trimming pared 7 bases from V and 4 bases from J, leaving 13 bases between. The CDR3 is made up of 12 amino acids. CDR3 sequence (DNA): TGCAGCGCCCGGGAAGGGGCCACTGAAGCTTTCTTT. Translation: CSAREGATEAFF.

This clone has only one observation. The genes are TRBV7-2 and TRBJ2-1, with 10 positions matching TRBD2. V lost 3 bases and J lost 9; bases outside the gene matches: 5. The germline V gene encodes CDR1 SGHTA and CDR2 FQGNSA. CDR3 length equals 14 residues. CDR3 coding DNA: TGTGCCAGCAGCTTTCCGGGACTAGCGTCTGAGCAGTTCTTC. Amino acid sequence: CASSFPGLASEQFF.

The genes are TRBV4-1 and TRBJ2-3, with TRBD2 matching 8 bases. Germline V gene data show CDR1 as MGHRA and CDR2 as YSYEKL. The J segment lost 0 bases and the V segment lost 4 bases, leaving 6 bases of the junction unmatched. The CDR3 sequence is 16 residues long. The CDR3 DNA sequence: TGCGCCAGCAGCCGGCCGGGGGGGCGGAGCACAGATACGCAGTATTTT. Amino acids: CASSRPGGRSTDTQYF.

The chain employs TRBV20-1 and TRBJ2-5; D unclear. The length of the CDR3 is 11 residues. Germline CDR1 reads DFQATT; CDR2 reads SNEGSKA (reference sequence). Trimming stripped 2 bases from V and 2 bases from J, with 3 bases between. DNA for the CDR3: TGCAGTGCTAGACTTCAAGAGACCCAGTACTTC. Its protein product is CSARLQETQYF.

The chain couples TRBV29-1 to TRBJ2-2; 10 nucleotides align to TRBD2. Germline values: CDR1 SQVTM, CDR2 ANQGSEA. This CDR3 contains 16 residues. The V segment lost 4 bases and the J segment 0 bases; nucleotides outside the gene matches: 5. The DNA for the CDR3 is TGCAGCGTTGGGGTAGCGGGAGGCGCGAACACCGGGGAGCTGTTTTTT. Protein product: CSVGVAGGANTGELFF.

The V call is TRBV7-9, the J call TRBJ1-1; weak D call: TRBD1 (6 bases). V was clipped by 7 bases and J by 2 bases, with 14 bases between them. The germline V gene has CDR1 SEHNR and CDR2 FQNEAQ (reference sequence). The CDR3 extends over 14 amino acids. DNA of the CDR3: TGTGCCAGCACACGGTGGGACACCAACACTGAAGCTTTCTTT. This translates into CASTRWDTNTEAFF. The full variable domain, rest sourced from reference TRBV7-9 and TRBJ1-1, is DTGVSQNPRHKITKRGQNVTFRCDPISEHNRLYWYRQTLGQGPEFLTYFQNEAQLEKSRLLSDRFSAERPKGSFSTLEIQRTEQGDSAMYLCASTRWDTNTEAFFGQGTRLTVV.

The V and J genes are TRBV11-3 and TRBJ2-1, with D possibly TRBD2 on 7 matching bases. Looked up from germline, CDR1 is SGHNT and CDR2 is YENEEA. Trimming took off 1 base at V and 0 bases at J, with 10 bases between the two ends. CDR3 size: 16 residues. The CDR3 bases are TGTGCCAGCAGCTTAGGGGGGGGCTACTCCTACAATGAGCAGTTCTTC. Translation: CASSLGGGYSYNEQFF.

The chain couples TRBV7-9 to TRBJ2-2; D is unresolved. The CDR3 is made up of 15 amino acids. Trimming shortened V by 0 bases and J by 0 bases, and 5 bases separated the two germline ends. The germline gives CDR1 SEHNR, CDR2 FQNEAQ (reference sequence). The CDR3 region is CASSLASANTGELFF. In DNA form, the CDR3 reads TGTGCCAGCAGCTTAGCGTCTGCGAACACCGGGGAGCTGTTTTTT.

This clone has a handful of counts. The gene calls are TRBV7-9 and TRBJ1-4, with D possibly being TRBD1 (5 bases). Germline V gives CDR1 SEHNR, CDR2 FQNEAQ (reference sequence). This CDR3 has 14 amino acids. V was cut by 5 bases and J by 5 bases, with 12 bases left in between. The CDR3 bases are TGTGCCAGCAGCCGAGGGGCTGTGAATGAAAAACTGTTTTTT. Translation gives CASSRGAVNEKLFF.

CDR3 nucleotides: TGTGCCAGTAGTATGTACGCGGTATCTGGAAACACCATATATTTT. This sequence encodes CASSMYAVSGNTIYF. The chain carries TRBV19 and TRBJ1-3; D is ambiguous. V was pared by 3 bases and J by 1 base, with 10 bases between. Per germline, CDR1 LNHDA and CDR2 SQIVND (reference sequence). This CDR3 comprises 15 residues. Drawing the rest from reference TRBV19 and TRBJ1-3, the complete variable domain is DGGITQSPKYLFRKEGQNVTLSCEQNLNHDAMYWYRQDPGQGLRLIYYSQIVNDFQKGDIAEGYSVSREKKESFPLTVTSAQKNPTAFYLCASSMYAVSGNTIYFGEGSWLTVV.

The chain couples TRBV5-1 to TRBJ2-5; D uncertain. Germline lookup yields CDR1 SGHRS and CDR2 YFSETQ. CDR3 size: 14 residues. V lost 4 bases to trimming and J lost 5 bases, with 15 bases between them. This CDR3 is CASSTGRFQETQYF. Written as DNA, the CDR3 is TGCGCCAGCAGCACCGGACGGTTTCAGGAGACCCAGTACTTC.

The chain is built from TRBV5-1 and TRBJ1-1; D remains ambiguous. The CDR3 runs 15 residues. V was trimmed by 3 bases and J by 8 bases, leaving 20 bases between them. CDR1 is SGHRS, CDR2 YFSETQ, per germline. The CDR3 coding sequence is TGCGCCAGCAGCTCCCGGGGTGAGAGGAGTTCCGAAGCTTTCTTT. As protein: CASSSRGERSSEAFF.

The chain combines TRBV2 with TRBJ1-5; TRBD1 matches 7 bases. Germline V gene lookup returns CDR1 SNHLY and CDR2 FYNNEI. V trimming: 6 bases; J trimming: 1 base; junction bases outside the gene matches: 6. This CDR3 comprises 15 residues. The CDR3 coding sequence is TGTGCCAGCAGGAGGGGACAGTCAAGCAATCAGCCCCAGCATTTT. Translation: CASRRGQSSNQPQHF.

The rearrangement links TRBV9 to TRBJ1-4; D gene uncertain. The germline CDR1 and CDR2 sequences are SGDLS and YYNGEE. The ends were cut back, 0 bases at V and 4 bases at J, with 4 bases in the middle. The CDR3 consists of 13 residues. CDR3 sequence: CASSVGGNEKLFF. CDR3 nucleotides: TGTGCCAGCAGCGTAGGAGGTAATGAAAAACTGTTTTTT.

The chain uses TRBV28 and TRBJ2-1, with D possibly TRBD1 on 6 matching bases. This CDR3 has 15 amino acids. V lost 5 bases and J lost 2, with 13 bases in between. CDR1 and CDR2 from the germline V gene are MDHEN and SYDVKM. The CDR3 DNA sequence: TGTGCCAGCAGTCCAGGGGCAATCACCTACAATGAGCAGTTCTTC. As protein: CASSPGAITYNEQFF.

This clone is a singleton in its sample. CDR3 loop: CASSLALAGSTDTQYF. The CDR3 coding sequence is TGTGCCAGCAGCTTGGCCCTAGCGGGTAGCACAGATACGCAGTATTTT. This chain connects TRBV5-4 to TRBJ2-3; 8 bases match TRBD2. Germline CDR1 SGHNT, CDR2 YYREEE (reference sequence). The CDR3 length is 16 residues. J lost 0 bases, V lost 0 bases, and 3 bases had no gene match.

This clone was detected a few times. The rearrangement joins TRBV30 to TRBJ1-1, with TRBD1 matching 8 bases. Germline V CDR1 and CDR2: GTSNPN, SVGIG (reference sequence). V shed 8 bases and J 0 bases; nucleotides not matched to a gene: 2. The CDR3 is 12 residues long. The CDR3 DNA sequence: TGTGCCCGCAGGGGGCTGAACACTGAAGCTTTCTTT. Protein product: CARRGLNTEAFF.

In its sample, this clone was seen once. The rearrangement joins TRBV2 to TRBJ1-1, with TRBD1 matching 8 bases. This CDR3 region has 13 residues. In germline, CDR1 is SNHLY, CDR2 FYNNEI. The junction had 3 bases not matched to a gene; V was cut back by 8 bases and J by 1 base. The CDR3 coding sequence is TGTGCCAGCGCCGGACAGGGGAACACTGAAGCTTTCTTT. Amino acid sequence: CASAGQGNTEAFF.

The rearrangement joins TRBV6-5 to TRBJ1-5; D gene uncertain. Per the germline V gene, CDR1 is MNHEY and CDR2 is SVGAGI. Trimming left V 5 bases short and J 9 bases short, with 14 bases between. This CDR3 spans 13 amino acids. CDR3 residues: CASSPALGWPQHF. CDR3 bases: TGTGCCAGCAGTCCCGCTTTGGGGTGGCCCCAGCATTTT.

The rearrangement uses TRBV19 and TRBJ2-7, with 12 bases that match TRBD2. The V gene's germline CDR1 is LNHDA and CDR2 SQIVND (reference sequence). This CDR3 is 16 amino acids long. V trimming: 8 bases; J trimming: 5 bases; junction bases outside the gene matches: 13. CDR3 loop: CASRTSGTRGYDEQYF. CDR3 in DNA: TGTGCCAGTCGGACTAGCGGGACTAGAGGTTACGACGAGCAGTACTTC.